Below are 2 T cell receptor beta chains sequenced from a single sample in a study of OX40 agonist ivuxolimab in advanced cancers. This table comes from immunoSEQ multiplex PCR, and its TCRdb copy is limited to in-frame clones, with some not included. This sample has about 7,000 clones; over 60% occur once, and the top ten carry 30% to 40%. The specimen comprised CD4+ or CD8+ T cells sorted from blood, sampled in a trial of the OX40 agonist ivuxolimab. The origin of the receptors is an adult with an advanced solid tumor such as melanoma, head and neck, liver or kidney cancer.

The J gene is TRBJ2-3, the V gene TRBV28, with unresolved D. This CDR3 contains 13 residues. CDR1 MDHEN and CDR2 SYDVKM come from the germline V gene. The V end was cut by 2 bases, the J end by 6 bases, with 9 bases between. As DNA, the CDR3 is TGTGCCAGCAGTTTACACGCCGCGGATACGCAGTATTTT. Amino acids: CASSLHAADTQYF.

The genes are TRBV19 and TRBJ2-7; tentative D call: TRBD1 (5 bases). This CDR3 contains 14 residues. Germline V gene data show CDR1 as LNHDA and CDR2 as SQIVND (reference sequence). Deletions cut 6 bases from V and 3 bases from J, with 15 bases between. CDR3 in amino acids: CASSRQGLNYEQYF. The CDR3 bases are TGTGCCAGTAGCCGGCAGGGCCTCAACTACGAGCAGTACTTC.